This T cell receptor beta chain emerged from a study of blood T cell repertoires in COVID-19. Method: immunoSEQ multiplex PCR; TCRdb's copy keeps in-frame clones and lacks some. The sample gives around 400,000 clones, about 89% of which show up once; roughly 0.9% is in the top ten. This CDR3 spans 14 amino acids. Germline CDR1 and CDR2: LGHDT and YNNKEL (reference sequence). The V end was cut by 0 bases, the J end by 7 bases, with 9 bases between. The chain carries TRBV3-1 (or the pseudogene TRBV3-2) and TRBJ1-4; D gene ambiguous. The source of this sequence is a woman in her thirties or forties who had been exposed to COVID-19. The sequenced sample was PBMCs or T cells enriched from blood (not recorded which). CDR3: CASSQDLGSEKLFF. In nucleotides, the CDR3 is TGTGCCAGCAGCCAAGATCTTGGCAGTGAAAAACTGTTTTTT.